This T cell receptor beta chain originates from a study of CD8 T cells in ankylosing spondylitis. Study observations and caveats: Significantly higher representation of disease-linked clones was reported for matched ankylosing spondylitis synovial fluid. Relatively rare in peripheral blood, disease-linked clones were also CD8+. Prior literature has documented some motif variants in synovial fluid and blood from reactive arthritis.

Preparation of TCR beta libraries was done by quantitative 5'-RACE with molecular barcodes. Using its own MiXCR run on the 5' RACE reads, TCRdb lists one record per CDR3 protein. The repertoire holds 39,000 or so distinct CDR3 sequences, with 3% as singletons. Trimming removed 4 bases at V and 2 bases at J, with 17 bases between. The CDR3 sequence is 16 residues long. Looked up from germline, CDR1 is SGDLS and CDR2 is YYNGEE. This clonotype appeared many times. Its target is unknown. The receptor's source is a male donor with ankylosing spondylitis or in good health (not recorded which). This chain uses TRBV9 with TRBJ2-3; a weak D match, TRBD1 (6 bases). The sequenced sample was blood, either unsorted or a sorted T cell fraction (not recorded which). The CDR3 coding sequence is TGTGCCAGCAGCAAAATGACAGGCCGAACCACAGATACGCAGTATTTT. Translated: CASSKMTGRTTDTQYF.